This T cell receptor beta chain was sequenced in a study of T cell repertoires in cytomegalovirus infection. On the study more broadly: TCR beta signatures that were public indicated CMV infection and matching HLA type.

Broader study findings: There were HLA-C-restricted CMV-specific TCR beta clonotypes dominating the ex vivo response. Identification of carriers of CMV plus the relevant HLA was achieved through cumulative public TCR beta family frequency.

This clonotype was seen only a few times. What it binds is unknown. The CDR3 length is 16 residues. The germline CDR1 and CDR2 sequences are MDHEN and SYDVKM. Trimming removed 6 bases from V and 7 bases from J, with 22 bases in between. TCRdb processed the reads anew with MiXCR; each CDR3 protein has one entry. Of 100,000 or so distinct CDR3 sequences in the sample, 20% to 30% were seen once. This chain joins TRBV28 and TRBJ2-1; D may correspond to TRBD1 or TRBD2 (5 bases each). Sequenced: CD8+ T cells from PBMCs. This TCR came from a human donor in good health (CMV status not recorded). Some clones in this sample may be carry-over from other donors' samples. CDR3 residues: CASRGVSVGLRNEQFF. The CDR3 DNA is TGTGCCAGCAGGGGGGTCTCGGTAGGCTTGAGAAATGAGCAGTTCTTC.